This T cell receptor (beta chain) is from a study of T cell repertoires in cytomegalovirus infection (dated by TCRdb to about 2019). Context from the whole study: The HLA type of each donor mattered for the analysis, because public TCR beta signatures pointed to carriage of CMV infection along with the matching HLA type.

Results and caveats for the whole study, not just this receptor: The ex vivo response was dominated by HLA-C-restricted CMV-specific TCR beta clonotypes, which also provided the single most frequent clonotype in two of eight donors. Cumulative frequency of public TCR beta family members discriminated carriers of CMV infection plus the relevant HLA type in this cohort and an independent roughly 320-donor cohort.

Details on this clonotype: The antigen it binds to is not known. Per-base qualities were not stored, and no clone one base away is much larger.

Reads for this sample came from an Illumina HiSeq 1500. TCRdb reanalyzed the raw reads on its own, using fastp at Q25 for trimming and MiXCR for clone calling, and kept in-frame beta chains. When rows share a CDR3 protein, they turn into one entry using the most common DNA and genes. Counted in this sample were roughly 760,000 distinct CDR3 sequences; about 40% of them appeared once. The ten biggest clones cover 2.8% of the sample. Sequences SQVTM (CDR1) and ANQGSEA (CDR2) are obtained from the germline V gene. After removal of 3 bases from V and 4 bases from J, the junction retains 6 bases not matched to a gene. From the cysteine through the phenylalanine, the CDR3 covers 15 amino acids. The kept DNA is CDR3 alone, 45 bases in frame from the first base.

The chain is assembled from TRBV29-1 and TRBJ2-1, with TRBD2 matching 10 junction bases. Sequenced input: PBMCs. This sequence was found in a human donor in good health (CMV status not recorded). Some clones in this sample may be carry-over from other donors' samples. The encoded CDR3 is CSVDPLTSGYNEQFF. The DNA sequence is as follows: TGCAGCGTTGACCCCCTGACTAGCGGGTACAATGAGCAGTTCTTC.